A single sample gave rise to the 18 T cell receptor beta chains below, sequenced in a study of blood T cell repertoires in COVID-19. Clones were sequenced by immunoSEQ multiplex PCR, and TCRdb holds only the in-frame ones, with some missing. The data hold some 200,000 clones, with roughly 76% observed a single time. The material sequenced was peripheral blood. The receptor source for this set is a woman aged 40 to 50 with COVID-19, enrolled during active disease.

The CDR3 spells CASSLGRLEGQPQHF. The CDR3 DNA sequence: TGTGCCAGCAGCTTAGGCAGGTTGGAAGGCCAGCCCCAGCATTTT. The chain uses TRBV5-6 and TRBJ1-5; D not resolved. This CDR3 contains 15 residues. Looked up from germline, CDR1 is SGHDT and CDR2 is YYEEEE. Trimming left V 2 bases short and J 7 bases short, with 16 bases between.

The chain carries TRBV19 and TRBJ2-5, with 7 bases that match TRBD2. The CDR3 covers 11 residues. V trimming: 5 bases; J trimming: 9 bases; junction bases outside the gene matches: 3. Germline V gene sequence: CDR1 LNHDA, CDR2 SQIVND (reference sequence). The CDR3 loop is CASSDGRAQYF. CDR3 sequence (DNA): TGTGCCAGTAGTGATGGGAGGGCCCAGTACTTC.

The chain couples TRBV6-5 to TRBJ1-5; 9 nucleotides agree with TRBD1. Germline-derived CDR1 and CDR2 are MNHEY and SVGAGI. This CDR3 has 14 residues. The trim removed 6 bases at V and 7 bases at J, leaving 7 bases unmatched. CDR3: CASRLGQGSQPQHF. The DNA for the CDR3 is TGTGCCAGCAGGTTGGGACAGGGTAGCCAGCCCCAGCATTTT.

This clone occurred a few times. The chain carries TRBV12-3 or TRBV12-4 and TRBJ2-3, with D tentatively TRBD2 (7 bases). The CDR3 contains 13 residues. Trimming cost V 6 bases and J 7 bases, with 14 bases left between them. The chain's CDR3 is CASRGGHGYTQYF. CDR3 in DNA: TGTGCCAGCAGGGGGGGGCACGGGTATACGCAGTATTTT.

The chain carries TRBV19 and TRBJ2-1, with 13 nucleotides matching TRBD2. This CDR3 region has 17 residues. Germline CDR1 LNHDA, CDR2 SQIVND (reference sequence). Losses at the gene ends were 3 bases for V and 7 bases for J; bases not matched to a gene: 9. CDR3: CASSISIGLAGVNEQFF. CDR3 bases: TGTGCCAGTAGTATTTCGATCGGACTAGCGGGAGTAAATGAGCAGTTCTTC.

The chain couples TRBV2 to TRBJ2-1, with TRBD1 matching over 7 bases. This CDR3 spans 15 amino acids. The germline CDR1 and CDR2 sequences are SNHLY and FYNNEI. Trimming removed 3 bases from V and 3 bases from J; junction bases left unmatched: 5. CDR3 nucleotides: TGTGCCAGCAGTGACCCCGACAGGGTCTACAATGAGCAGTTCTTC. Residues: CASSDPDRVYNEQFF.

In this sample, this clone turned up a few times. The rearrangement links TRBV7-3 to TRBJ2-2; a possible D gene is TRBD1 (6 bases). The germline V gene encodes CDR1 SGHTA and CDR2 FQGTGA. This CDR3 spans 15 amino acids. Trimming shortened V by 5 bases and J by 2 bases, and 12 bases separated the two germline ends. CDR3 loop: CASSPSGTNTGELFF. The DNA for the CDR3 is TGTGCCAGCAGCCCCTCCGGGACAAACACCGGGGAGCTGTTTTTT. The variable domain in full, completed from reference TRBV7-3 and TRBJ2-2, reads GAGVSQTPSNKVTEKGKYVELRCDPISGHTALYWYRQSLGQGPEFLIYFQGTGAADDSGLPNDRFFAVRPEGSVSTLKIQRTERGDSAVYLCASSPSGTNTGELFFGEGSRLTVL.

This clone was detected only a few times. This sequence joins TRBV7-8 and TRBJ2-7; a weak D match, TRBD2 (6 bases). CDR3 length equals 17 residues. The V end lost 0 bases, the J end lost 7 bases, and 22 bases lay between the germline ends. CDR1 and CDR2 (germline): SGHVS, FQNEAQ. CDR3: CASSLALRMEGRLEQYV. The CDR3, as DNA: TGTGCCAGCAGCTTAGCCCTAAGGATGGAGGGGAGGTTGGAGCAGTACGTC.

This clone was counted a few times. The J gene is TRBJ1-2, the V gene TRBV3-1 (or the pseudogene TRBV3-2), with TRBD1 matching over 8 bases. This CDR3 region has 17 residues. Per germline, CDR1 LGHDT and CDR2 YNNKEL (reference sequence). V was pared by 4 bases and J by 2 bases, with 12 bases of the junction left unmatched. CDR3 bases: TGTGCCAGCAGCCGTAGAGTTCGGGACAGGTCGAACTATGGCTACACCTTC. It specifies CASSRRVRDRSNYGYTF.

The chain joins TRBV27 to TRBJ2-1; TRBD2 aligns across 14 bases. V trimming: 4 bases; J trimming: 9 bases; junction bases outside the gene matches: 8. Germline V CDR1 and CDR2: MNHEY, SMNVEV (reference sequence). The CDR3 covers 16 residues. In DNA, the CDR3 is TGTGCCAGCAGTTCGGGACTAGCGGGAGTAGTTGGTGAGCAGTTCTTC. Translated: CASSSGLAGVVGEQFF.

V and J are TRBV5-5 and TRBJ2-7, with 7 bases matching TRBD1. V gave up 3 bases and J gave up 2 bases; unmatched junction bases: 5. Germline CDR1 is SGHKS and CDR2 is YYEKEE (reference sequence). This CDR3 has 14 amino acids. In DNA form, the CDR3 reads TGTGCCAGCAGCTACATTGGGACAGCCTACGAGCAGTACTTC. Translating it yields CASSYIGTAYEQYF.

The chain uses TRBV27 and TRBJ1-5; D gene unclear. This CDR3 is 13 amino acids long. Germline V lookup: CDR1 MNHEY, CDR2 SMNVEV (reference sequence). Deletions cut 5 bases from V and 3 bases from J, with 8 bases between. The CDR3 region has the DNA TGTGCCAGCAGTCTCGGACTCAATCAGCCCCAGCATTTT. Translating it yields CASSLGLNQPQHF.

V and J are TRBV19 and TRBJ2-2; D possibly corresponds to TRBD1 (5 bases). The ends were cut back, 2 bases at V and 6 bases at J, with 10 bases in the middle. The CDR3 runs 14 residues. Germline loops: CDR1 LNHDA, CDR2 SQIVND (reference sequence). The CDR3, as DNA: TGTGCCAGTAGTATACAGGGTGCGGCCGGGGAGCTGTTTTTT. Encoded protein: CASSIQGAAGELFF. The whole variable domain, filled in from reference TRBV19 and TRBJ2-2, reads DGGITQSPKYLFRKEGQNVTLSCEQNLNHDAMYWYRQDPGQGLRLIYYSQIVNDFQKGDIAEGYSVSREKKESFPLTVTSAQKNPTAFYLCASSIQGAAGELFFGEGSRLTVL.

This clone showed up just a few times. V and J are TRBV5-4 and TRBJ2-2; 8 bases match TRBD1. The CDR3 loop spans 15 amino acids. Unmatched junction bases numbered 6, after V lost 4 bases and J lost 4 bases. CDR1 is SGHNT, CDR2 YYREEE, per germline (reference sequence). CDR3 residues: CASSTDRAVTGELFF. The DNA for the CDR3 is TGTGCCAGCAGCACGGACAGGGCGGTCACCGGGGAGCTGTTTTTT.

This chain connects TRBV2 to TRBJ2-5; D gene unclear. This CDR3 is 11 amino acids long. The V end was cut by 6 bases, the J end by 1 base, with 3 bases between. From germline, CDR1 is SNHLY and CDR2 FYNNEI. Written as DNA, the CDR3 is TGTGCCAGCAGGGCCCAAGAGACCCAGTACTTC. Its translation: CASRAQETQYF.

V gene TRBV7-3 combines with J gene TRBJ2-1; no firm D call. This CDR3 spans 12 amino acids. V lost 5 bases, J lost 6 bases, and 8 bases lay in between. Germline V CDR1 and CDR2: SGHTA, FQGTGA. CDR3 DNA sequence: TGTGCCAGCAGCCGCGGCCGCAATGAGCAGTTCTTC. Encoded protein: CASSRGRNEQFF.

This clone was picked up a small number of times. The chain uses TRBV5-1 and TRBJ2-1; 8 positions agree with TRBD1. This CDR3 has 16 amino acids. J lost 1 base, V lost 0 bases, and 3 bases had no gene match. The germline CDR1 and CDR2 sequences are SGHRS and YFSETQ. The CDR3 region is CASSLAGTGSYNEQFF. The CDR3 DNA reads TGCGCCAGCAGCTTGGCCGGGACAGGTTCCTACAATGAGCAGTTCTTC.

V usage is TRBV27 and J usage is TRBJ1-6; TRBD1 might be the D (6 bases). The CDR3 is made up of 15 amino acids. V lost 3 bases and J 5 bases, leaving 11 bases between the germline ends. The germline V gene encodes CDR1 MNHEY and CDR2 SMNVEV (reference sequence). In DNA form, the CDR3 reads TGTGCCAGCAGTTTTGACAGGACCCATAATTCACCCCTCCACTTT. Protein product: CASSFDRTHNSPLHF.